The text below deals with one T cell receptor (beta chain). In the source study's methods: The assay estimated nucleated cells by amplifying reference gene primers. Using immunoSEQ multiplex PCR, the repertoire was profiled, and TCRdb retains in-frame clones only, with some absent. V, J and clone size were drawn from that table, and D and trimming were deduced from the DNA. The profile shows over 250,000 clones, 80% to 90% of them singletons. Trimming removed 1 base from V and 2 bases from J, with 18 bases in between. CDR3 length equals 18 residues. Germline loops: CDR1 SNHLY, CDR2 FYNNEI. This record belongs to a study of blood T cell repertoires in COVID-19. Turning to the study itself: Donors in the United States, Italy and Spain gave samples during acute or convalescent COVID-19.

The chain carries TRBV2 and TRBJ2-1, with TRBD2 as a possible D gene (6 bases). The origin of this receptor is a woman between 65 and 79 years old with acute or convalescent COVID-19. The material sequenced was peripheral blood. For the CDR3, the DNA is TGTGCCAGCAGTGAAGTCTCGGGGCGGGGTAAAACCTACAATGAGCAGTTCTTC. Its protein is CASSEVSGRGKTYNEQFF.